Below, one T cell receptor beta chain is given with its context. This clone appeared once. The clone's antigen remains unknown. Qualities for individual bases were not recorded, and no much larger clone is one base off. The source of the sample is a study of siplizumab effects on memory and regulatory T cells (dated by TCRdb to about 2019). About the investigation overall: The study looked at the effect of siplizumab, an anti-CD2 antibody, on alloreactive T-cell subsets in allogeneic mixed lymphocyte reactions made from human PBMCs.

Sorted unstimulated T cells, along with proliferating T cells recovered from mixed lymphocyte reactions, underwent TCRbeta CDR3 sequencing. Fresh whole blood from fewer than 11 HLA-typed healthy donors was used to isolate PBMCs. Measured from the cysteine to the phenylalanine, the CDR3 is 14 residues long. The read is trimmed to its CDR3 DNA, 42 bases read in frame from base 1. The germline V gene (reference sequence) yields GTSNPN for CDR1 and SVGIG for CDR2. V was cut back by 3 bases and J by 6 bases, leaving a gap of 18 bases between them. The study at large found these results: Because sequences below about 10^-5 frequency were poorly captured, only a minor fraction of alloreactive clones could be mapped to unstimulated subsets. Whether proliferating Tregs from siplizumab cultures were suppressive was not functionally confirmed. For roughly 75-97% of proliferating CD4+ or CD8+ clones, no naive or memory phenotype could be assigned. Of the alloreactive CD4+ clones that could be mapped, the Treg-derived share averaged about 63% with siplizumab compared with approximately 30% in control reactions. Unstimulated naive T cells appeared to be more diverse than memory T cells, and naive cells seemed to make a substantial contribution to the alloresponse. The cumulative frequency of alloreactive sequences that could be traced back to unstimulated CD4+ memory T cells was significantly reduced by siplizumab.

Receptor amplification or capture employed the immunoSEQ multiplex PCR assay. About 10^5 TCR templates per sample were assayed by the deep sequencing platform. Genomic DNA extracted from sorted T cells was the material used for TCRbeta CDR3 sequencing. The authors' analysis ran thus. Clonal analysis of TCRbeta CDR3 data was done in the R programming language. Comparing unstimulated samples against CFSE-low samples taken after the reaction was how alloreactive CD4+ and CD8+ clones were defined. Alloreactive CD4+ clones were assigned to regulatory or non-regulatory origin by matching sequences to sorted unstimulated Treg and non-Treg repertoires. Sourced from immuneACCESS, this table was stored by TCRdb with only in-frame sequences that have V and J called. A share of the clones is absent; for the studies checked, an unresolved V gene accounts for under half, and the remainder has no known explanation. The DNA was the basis for D and trimming; V, J and clone size are from that table. The sample profile shows tens of thousands of clones; less than 95% of them were found once. The ten biggest clones cover approximately 28% of the sample.

The receptor comes from a human donor in good health. Input material: CD8+ T cells sorted from blood. Rearrangement joined TRBV30 to TRBJ2-7; the D gene is possibly TRBD1 or TRBD2, each agreeing over 5 bases. CDR3 protein: CAWSWDLTLGEQYF. Read as DNA, the sequence is TGTGCCTGGAGCTGGGACCTAACCTTGGGCGAGCAGTACTTC.